This TCR beta chain was identified in a study of sequential checkpoint blockade in melanoma. Sequencing used immunoSEQ multiplex PCR; TCRdb keeps in-frame clones, though not all of them. The table records 30,000 to 35,000 clones, more than 65% of them present only once. Treatment denoted: randomized to nivolumab then ipilimumab (arm A) or the reverse (arm B). The specimen comprised CD8+ T cells sorted from blood (inferred from file names), sampled from a patient given nivolumab and ipilimumab in sequence. The source of this sequence is a human donor with melanoma.

The CDR3, as DNA: TGTGCCAGCAGCGAGGACAGGCCCTTTGGCAATCAGCCCCAGCATTTT. This encodes CASSEDRPFGNQPQHF. The chain combines TRBV9 with TRBJ1-5; 7 nucleotides match TRBD1. The CDR3 is 16 amino acids. Germline loops: CDR1 SGDLS, CDR2 YYNGEE. After removal of 3 bases from V and 2 bases from J, the junction contained 8 bases not matched to a gene.